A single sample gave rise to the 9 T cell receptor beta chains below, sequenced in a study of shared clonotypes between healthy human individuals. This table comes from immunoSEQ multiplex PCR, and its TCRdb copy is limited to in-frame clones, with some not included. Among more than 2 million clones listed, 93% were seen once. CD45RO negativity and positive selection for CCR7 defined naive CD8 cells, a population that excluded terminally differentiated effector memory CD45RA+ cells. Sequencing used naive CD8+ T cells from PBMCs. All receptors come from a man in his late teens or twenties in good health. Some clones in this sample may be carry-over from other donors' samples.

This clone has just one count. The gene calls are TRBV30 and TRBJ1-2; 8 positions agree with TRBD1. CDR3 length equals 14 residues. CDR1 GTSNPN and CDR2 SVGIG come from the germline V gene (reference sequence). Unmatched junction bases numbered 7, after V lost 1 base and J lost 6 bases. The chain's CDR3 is CAWSAGTGEDGYTF. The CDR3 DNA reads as TGTGCCTGGAGTGCCGGGACAGGTGAGGATGGCTACACCTTC.

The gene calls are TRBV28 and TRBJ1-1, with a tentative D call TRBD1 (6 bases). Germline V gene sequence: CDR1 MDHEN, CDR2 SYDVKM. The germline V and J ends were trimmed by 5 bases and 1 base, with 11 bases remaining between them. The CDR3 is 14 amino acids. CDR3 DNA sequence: TGTGCCAGCAGTCACAGGGTGACGAACACTGAAGCTTTCTTT. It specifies CASSHRVTNTEAFF.

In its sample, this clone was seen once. The CDR3 DNA is TGTGCCAGCAGCCCAGATGAGTCGTTCAATCAGCCCCAGCATTTT. It translates to CASSPDESFNQPQHF. This chain connects TRBV6-6 to TRBJ1-5; no firm D call. The germline V gene has CDR1 MNHNY and CDR2 SVGAGI (reference sequence). V was clipped by 6 bases and J by 3 bases, with 15 bases between them. The CDR3 has 15 residues.

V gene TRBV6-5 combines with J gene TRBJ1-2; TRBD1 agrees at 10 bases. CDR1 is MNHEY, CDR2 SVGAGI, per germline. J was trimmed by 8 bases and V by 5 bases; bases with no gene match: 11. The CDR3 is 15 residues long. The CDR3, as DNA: TGTGCCAGCAGTACGATGTCCGGGACAGGGGACGGCTACACCTTC. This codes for CASSTMSGTGDGYTF.

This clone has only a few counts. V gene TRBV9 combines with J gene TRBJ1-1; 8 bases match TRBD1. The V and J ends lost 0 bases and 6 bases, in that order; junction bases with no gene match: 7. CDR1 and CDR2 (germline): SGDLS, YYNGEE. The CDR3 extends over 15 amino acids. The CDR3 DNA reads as TGTGCCAGCAGCGTAGCAGGGACAGGTTTCCCTGAAGCTTTCTTT. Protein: CASSVAGTGFPEAFF.

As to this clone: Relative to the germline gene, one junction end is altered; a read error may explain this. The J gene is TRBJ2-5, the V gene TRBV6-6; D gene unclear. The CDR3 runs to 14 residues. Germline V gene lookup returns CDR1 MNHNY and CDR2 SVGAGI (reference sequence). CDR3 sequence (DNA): TGTGCCTGCAGTTACTTAAAGGGTGGAGAGACCCAGTACTTC. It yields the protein CACSYLKGGETQYF.

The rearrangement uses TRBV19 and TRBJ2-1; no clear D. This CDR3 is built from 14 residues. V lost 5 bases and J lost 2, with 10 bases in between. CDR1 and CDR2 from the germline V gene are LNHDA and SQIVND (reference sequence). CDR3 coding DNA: TGTGCCAGTAGTTATGGGGAAACCTACAATGAGCAGTTCTTC. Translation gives CASSYGETYNEQFF. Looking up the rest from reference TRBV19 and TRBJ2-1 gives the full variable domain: DGGITQSPKYLFRKEGQNVTLSCEQNLNHDAMYWYRQDPGQGLRLIYYSQIVNDFQKGDIAEGYSVSREKKESFPLTVTSAQKNPTAFYLCASSYGETYNEQFFGPGTRLTVL.

Here the CDR3 DNA reads TGTGCCAGCCACCGACAGTTCACCGGGGAGCTGTTTTTT. The encoded protein is CASHRQFTGELFF. The chain links TRBV19 to TRBJ2-2; possibly TRBD1 for D (5 bases). CDR1 and CDR2 from the germline V gene are LNHDA and SQIVND (reference sequence). V lost 9 bases, J lost 4 bases, and 12 bases lay in between. The length of the CDR3 is 13 residues. The full variable domain, rest sourced from reference TRBV19 and TRBJ2-2, is DGGITQSPKYLFRKEGQNVTLSCEQNLNHDAMYWYRQDPGQGLRLIYYSQIVNDFQKGDIAEGYSVSREKKESFPLTVTSAQKNPTAFYLCASHRQFTGELFFGEGSRLTVL.

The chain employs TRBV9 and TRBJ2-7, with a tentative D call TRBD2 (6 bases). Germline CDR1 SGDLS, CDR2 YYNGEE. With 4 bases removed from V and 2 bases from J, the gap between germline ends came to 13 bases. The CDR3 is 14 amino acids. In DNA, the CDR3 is TGTGCCAGCAGCCCGGGAGACTTTACCTACGAGCAGTACTTC. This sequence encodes CASSPGDFTYEQYF.